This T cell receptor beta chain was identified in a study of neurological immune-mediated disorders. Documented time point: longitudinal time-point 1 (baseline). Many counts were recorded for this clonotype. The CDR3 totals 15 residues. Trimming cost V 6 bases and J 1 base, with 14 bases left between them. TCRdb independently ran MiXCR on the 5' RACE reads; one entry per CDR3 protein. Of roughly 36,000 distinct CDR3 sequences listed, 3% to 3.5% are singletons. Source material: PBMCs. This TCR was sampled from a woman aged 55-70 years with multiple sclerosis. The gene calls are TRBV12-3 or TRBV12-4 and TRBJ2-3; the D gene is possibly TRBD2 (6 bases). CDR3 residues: CASRLSGRGTDTQYF. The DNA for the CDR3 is TGTGCCAGCAGACTTAGCGGCCGGGGCACAGATACGCAGTATTTT.